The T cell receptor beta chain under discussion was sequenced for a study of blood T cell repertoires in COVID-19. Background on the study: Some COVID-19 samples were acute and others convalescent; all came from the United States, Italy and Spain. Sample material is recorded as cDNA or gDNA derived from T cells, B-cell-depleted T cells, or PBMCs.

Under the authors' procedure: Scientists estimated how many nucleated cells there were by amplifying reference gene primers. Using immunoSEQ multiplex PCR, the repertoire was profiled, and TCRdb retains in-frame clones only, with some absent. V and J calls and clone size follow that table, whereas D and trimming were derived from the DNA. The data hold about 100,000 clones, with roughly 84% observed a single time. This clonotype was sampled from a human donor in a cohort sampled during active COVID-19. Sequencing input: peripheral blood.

This chain's CDR3 is CASSSSGRSTDTQYF. The CDR3 coding sequence is TGTGCCAGCAGCTCCTCGGGGAGGAGCACAGATACGCAGTATTTT. V usage is TRBV9 and J usage is TRBJ2-3, with D tentatively TRBD2 (6 bases). The CDR3 contains 15 residues. V was cut by 4 bases and J by 0 bases, with 12 bases left in between. Germline V gene sequence: CDR1 SGDLS, CDR2 YYNGEE.